This entry lists 27 T cell receptor beta chains sequenced from one sample in a study of T cell repertoires in cytomegalovirus infection. MiXCR, run by TCRdb on the reads, gives a single entry per CDR3 protein. Among under 250,000 distinct CDR3 sequences listed, around 12% were seen once. The sequenced sample was PBMCs. These receptors all come from a human donor in good health (CMV status not recorded). Some clones in this sample may be carry-over from other donors' samples.

This clonotype was counted ten times or more. The rearrangement uses TRBV7-6 and TRBJ1-1; D remains unclear. The CDR3 totals 13 residues. Trimming took off 1 base at V and 2 bases at J, with 5 bases between the two ends. CDR1 is SGHVS and CDR2 is FNYEAQ in the germline V gene. The CDR3 sequence is CASSLGINTEAFF. CDR3 nucleotides: TGTGCCAGCAGCTTAGGGATTAACACTGAAGCTTTCTTT.

This clonotype showed up just a few times. V gene TRBV5-1 combines with J gene TRBJ2-1; TRBD2 might be the D (6 bases). V was cut by 0 bases and J by 6 bases, with 13 bases left in between. This CDR3 has 15 residues. The germline gives CDR1 SGHRS, CDR2 YFSETQ. CDR3 protein: CASSLVSSARNEQFF. Written as DNA, the CDR3 is TGCGCCAGCAGCTTGGTGTCTAGCGCGCGCAATGAGCAGTTCTTC.

This clonotype was seen at least ten times. The V call is TRBV7-2, the J call TRBJ1-5; D is unclear. Germline assignment: CDR1 SGHTA and CDR2 FQGNSA. V was pared by 3 bases and J by 4 bases, with 7 bases between. The CDR3 extends over 13 amino acids. CDR3 sequence (DNA): TGTGCCAGCAGCTTCGGCGATAATCAGCCCCAGCATTTT. As protein: CASSFGDNQPQHF.

This clonotype was seen at least ten times. The gene calls are TRBV7-2 and TRBJ2-7; TRBD2 is a possible D gene (6 bases). The CDR3 is 14 amino acids. Trimming took off 3 bases at V and 2 bases at J, with 11 bases between the two ends. Germline V gene data show CDR1 as SGHTA and CDR2 as FQGNSA. CDR3 sequence: CASSFEAGPYEQYF. The CDR3 DNA is TGTGCCAGCAGCTTTGAAGCGGGCCCCTACGAGCAGTACTTC. Combining the CDR3 with reference TRBV7-2 and TRBJ2-7 gives the whole variable domain GAGVSQSPSNKVTEKGKDVELRCDPISGHTALYWYRQSLGQGLEFLIYFQGNSAPDKSGLPSDRFSAERTGGSVSTLTIQRTQQEDSAVYLCASSFEAGPYEQYFGPGTRLTVT.

The V and J genes are TRBV9 and TRBJ2-3; perhaps TRBD1 as D (5 bases). The germline gives CDR1 SGDLS, CDR2 YYNGEE. Trimming cost V 0 bases and J 0 bases, with 8 bases left between them. CDR3 length: 15 amino acids. Here the CDR3 reads CASSVEGASTDTQYF. In nucleotides, the CDR3 is TGTGCCAGCAGCGTAGAAGGGGCCAGCACAGATACGCAGTATTTT.

CDR3 DNA sequence: TGTGCCAGCAGCTTAAAGTACAACACCGGGGAGCTGTTTTTT. Translated: CASSLKYNTGELFF. The V call is TRBV7-2, the J call TRBJ2-2; D is unresolved. This CDR3 has 14 amino acids. V was clipped by 2 bases and J by 2 bases, with 6 bases between them. Germline V lookup: CDR1 SGHTA, CDR2 FQGNSA.

This clonotype was seen at least ten times. The genes are TRBV7-2 and TRBJ1-1; D may be TRBD1 (5 bases). Germline CDR1 reads SGHTA; CDR2 reads FQGNSA. V was trimmed by 0 bases and J by 5 bases, leaving 7 bases between them. The CDR3 covers 13 residues. CDR3 DNA sequence: TGTGCCAGCAGCTTAGCCACAGGTACTGAAGCTTTCTTT. Its protein is CASSLATGTEAFF.

This clonotype was counted a few times. The junction and the germline gene differ at one end; a read error may be behind it. The chain has TRBV2 and TRBJ2-5; 8 nucleotides match TRBD1. The CDR3 has 15 residues. Germline CDR1 and CDR2: SNHLY and FYNNEI. CDR3 nucleotides: TGTGCCAGCAGTATGAGACAGGGGCACCAGGAGACCCAGTACTTC. It encodes CASSMRQGHQETQYF.

In this sample, this clonotype turned up many times. The chain carries TRBV7-8 and TRBJ2-1; the D is unclear. V gave up 1 base and J gave up 0 bases, with 10 bases separating them. The CDR3 has 16 residues. In germline, CDR1 is SGHVS, CDR2 FQNEAQ. Here the CDR3 DNA reads TGTGCCAGCAGCTTAGGGTACCCGAGCTCCTACAATGAGCAGTTCTTC. It translates to CASSLGYPSSYNEQFF.

This clonotype appeared many times. The rearrangement links TRBV29-1 to TRBJ1-5, with 9 bases fitting TRBD1. Germline-derived CDR1 and CDR2 are SQVTM and ANQGSEA. The V and J ends lost 6 bases and 4 bases, in that order; junction bases with no gene match: 7. CDR3 length: 14 amino acids. CDR3 amino acids: CSVLVGQGNQPQHF. CDR3 DNA: TGCAGCGTATTAGTCGGACAGGGGAATCAGCCCCAGCATTTT.

This clonotype was detected many times. The chain has TRBV20-1 and TRBJ1-5; 10 bases fit TRBD1. J lost 2 bases, V lost 1 base, and 2 bases had no gene match. CDR1 and CDR2 from the germline V gene are DFQATT and SNEGSKA (reference sequence). This CDR3 is 15 amino acids long. This CDR3 reads CSARVGTGGNQPQHF. DNA for the CDR3: TGCAGTGCTAGAGTTGGGACAGGGGGCAATCAGCCCCAGCATTTT.

The chain employs TRBV2 and TRBJ2-7, with 8 positions matching TRBD1. With 0 bases clipped from V and 6 bases from J, the junction kept 7 bases outside the gene matches. CDR1 is SNHLY and CDR2 is FYNNEI in the germline V gene. The CDR3 extends over 15 amino acids. The CDR3 coding sequence is TGTGCCAGCAGTGAAGCGCGGGCAGGGGGCGGCGAGCAGTACTTC. Amino acid sequence: CASSEARAGGGEQYF. The entire variable domain, with the rest obtained from reference TRBV2 and TRBJ2-7, is as follows: EPEVTQTPSHQVTQMGQEVILRCVPISNHLYFYWYRQILGQKVEFLVSFYNNEISEKSEIFDDQFSVERPDGSNFTLKIRSTKLEDSAMYFCASSEARAGGGEQYFGPGTRLTVT.

The gene calls are TRBV28 and TRBJ2-5, with 7 nucleotides matching TRBD1. Trimming removed 7 bases from V and 4 bases from J; junction bases left unmatched: 6. The CDR3 is 13 amino acids. The germline gives CDR1 MDHEN, CDR2 SYDVKM. The CDR3 loop reads CASTAGGRETQYF. The CDR3 region has the DNA TGTGCCAGCACGGCAGGGGGAAGAGAGACCCAGTACTTC.

The chain is built from TRBV5-5 and TRBJ1-3; D is ambiguous. The CDR3 consists of 16 residues. The ends were cut back, 3 bases at V and 1 base at J, with 14 bases in the middle. Germline CDR1 is SGHKS and CDR2 is YYEKEE (reference sequence). CDR3: CASSSPRTASGNTIYF. The CDR3 nucleotides read TGTGCCAGCAGCTCCCCCCGGACCGCTTCTGGAAACACCATATATTTT.

This clonotype was seen ten or more times. The chain joins TRBV7-2 to TRBJ2-2; possible D gene TRBD2, 6 bases. Germline V CDR1 and CDR2: SGHTA, FQGNSA. This CDR3 comprises 14 residues. Trimming removed 4 bases from V and 2 bases from J, with 8 bases in between. In DNA, the CDR3 is TGTGCCAGCAGCTCCGGGACTAACACCGGGGAGCTGTTTTTT. Translation: CASSSGTNTGELFF.

Ten or more counts support this clonotype. The genes are TRBV28 and TRBJ2-7; TRBD1 aligns across 7 bases. J was trimmed by 7 bases and V by 1 base; bases with no gene match: 7. The CDR3 runs to 14 residues. Germline CDR1 MDHEN, CDR2 SYDVKM. Here the CDR3 DNA reads TGTGCCAGCAGTTTATCAGGCAGGGGGTTTGAGCAGTACTTC. Translating it yields CASSLSGRGFEQYF.

This clonotype was observed many times. The chain has TRBV7-6 and TRBJ1-1, with D tentatively TRBD1 (6 bases). The CDR3 spans 14 residues. CDR1 and CDR2 from the germline V gene are SGHVS and FNYEAQ. V was trimmed by 4 bases and J by 2 bases, leaving 11 bases between them. CDR3 sequence: CASSSGTTNTEAFF. The CDR3 nucleotides read TGTGCCAGCAGCTCCGGGACAACAAACACTGAAGCTTTCTTT.

The J gene is TRBJ2-5, the V gene TRBV6-5; D could derive from TRBD1 or TRBD2 (6 bases each). Trimming took 7 bases from V and 2 from J, leaving 17 bases between them. The CDR3 runs to 15 residues. In germline, CDR1 is MNHEY, CDR2 SVGAGI. In DNA form, the CDR3 reads TGTGCCAGCAAAGAAGACAGGAGGGCTCAAGAGACCCAGTACTTC. Amino acid sequence: CASKEDRRAQETQYF.

This clonotype was recorded a few times. The chain employs TRBV7-9 and TRBJ1-3, with D uncertain. The CDR3 sequence is 14 residues long. Germline V gene lookup returns CDR1 SEHNR and CDR2 FQNEAQ (reference sequence). V dropped 1 base and J dropped 2 bases, with 6 bases sitting between them. The CDR3 reads CASSLGSTGNTIYF. The DNA of the CDR3 is TGTGCCAGCAGCTTAGGGTCAACTGGAAACACCATATATTTT.

This clonotype came up many times. The chain joins TRBV12-3 or TRBV12-4 to TRBJ1-1; unclear D gene. The V end lost 5 bases, the J end lost 0 bases, and 13 bases lay between the germline ends. The CDR3 loop spans 15 amino acids. The CDR3 sequence is CASSPTRQMNTEAFF. CDR3 nucleotides: TGTGCCAGCAGTCCCACCAGGCAGATGAACACTGAAGCTTTCTTT.

This clonotype came up many times. The chain couples TRBV7-2 to TRBJ2-7; D may be TRBD1 (5 bases). This CDR3 is 13 amino acids long. Germline CDR1 SGHTA, CDR2 FQGNSA. V was shortened by 4 bases and J by 3 bases, with 10 bases between the two germline ends. The chain's CDR3 is CASSSIGDYEQYF. For the CDR3, the DNA is TGTGCCAGCAGCTCCATAGGGGACTACGAGCAGTACTTC.

This clonotype was picked up many times. CDR3 in amino acids: CASSLRLPGYTF. The CDR3 bases are TGTGCCAGCAGTTTAAGGTTGCCTGGCTACACCTTC. The chain recombines TRBV12-3 or TRBV12-4 with TRBJ1-2; D is unresolved. Trimming cost V 2 bases and J 7 bases, with 8 bases left between them. There are 12 residues in the CDR3.

This clonotype showed up many times. The chain has TRBV3-1 and TRBJ1-2; D not certain. Trimming took 1 base from V and 7 from J, leaving 7 bases between them. The CDR3 sequence is 12 residues long. Per germline, CDR1 LGHDT and CDR2 YNNKEL (reference sequence). The CDR3 coding sequence is TGTGCCAGCAGCCAAGGACTGGTTGGCTACACCTTC. It yields the protein CASSQGLVGYTF. The entire variable domain, with the rest obtained from reference TRBV3-1 and TRBJ1-2, is as follows: DTAVSQTPKYLVTQMGNDKSIKCEQNLGHDTMYWYKQDSKKFLKIMFSYNNKELIINETVPNRFSPKSPDKAHLNLHINSLELGDSAVYFCASSQGLVGYTFGSGTRLTVV.

This clonotype was counted at least ten times. The chain's CDR3 is CSASSTNQPQHF. As DNA, the CDR3 is TGCAGTGCCTCTAGTACGAATCAGCCCCAGCATTTT. The chain employs TRBV20-1 and TRBJ1-5, with D uncertain. The CDR3 has 12 amino acids. Germline V gene sequence: CDR1 DFQATT, CDR2 SNEGSKA (reference sequence). Trimming took 6 bases from V and 4 from J, leaving 10 bases between them.

The chain is built from TRBV2 and TRBJ1-1; D is unresolved. The CDR3 runs to 13 residues. The V end lost 4 bases, the J end lost 2 bases, and 8 bases lay between the germline ends. Germline V gene data show CDR1 as SNHLY and CDR2 as FYNNEI. CDR3 loop: CASSVFQNTEAFF. The CDR3 DNA follows: TGTGCCAGCAGTGTTTTCCAAAACACTGAAGCTTTCTTT.

In its sample, this clonotype was seen many times. The chain joins TRBV7-2 to TRBJ1-5, with TRBD1 matching 8 bases. With 4 bases clipped from V and 7 bases from J, the junction kept 9 bases outside the gene matches. This CDR3 has 15 residues. CDR1 is SGHTA, CDR2 FQGNSA, per germline. The CDR3 loop reads CASSSEGQGWQPQHF. CDR3 bases: TGTGCCAGCAGCTCCGAAGGACAGGGTTGGCAGCCCCAGCATTTT. The entire variable domain, with the rest obtained from reference TRBV7-2 and TRBJ1-5, is as follows: GAGVSQSPSNKVTEKGKDVELRCDPISGHTALYWYRQSLGQGLEFLIYFQGNSAPDKSGLPSDRFSAERTGGSVSTLTIQRTQQEDSAVYLCASSSEGQGWQPQHFGDGTRLSIL.

This clonotype has more than one count but fewer than ten. J is TRBJ2-5 and V is TRBV5-1; TRBD2 matches at 9 bases. The CDR3 totals 16 residues. The germline gives CDR1 SGHRS, CDR2 YFSETQ. The J segment lost 2 bases and the V segment lost 7 bases, leaving 12 bases of the junction unmatched. The CDR3 here is CASDYTPAGGQETQYF. The CDR3 DNA sequence: TGCGCCAGCGACTACACCCCAGCGGGGGGACAAGAGACCCAGTACTTC.